This T cell receptor (beta chain) was sequenced during a study of T cell responses to AZD1222 COVID-19 vaccine. Study results and limitations: The study found Spike-specific TCR breadth and depth rose after two AZD1222 doses. Clonal diversity may have been underestimated, and the donors were mostly white British, with more females than males. Nearly half of unique spike-specific TCRs reportedly avoided B.1.351 and B.1.1.7 mutated regions. All repertoire sampling was performed exclusively after the peak T cell response.

CDR1 SGHVS and CDR2 FQNEAQ come from the germline V gene. CDR3 size: 16 residues. V lost 2 bases and J lost 6, with 17 bases in between. The data were produced by immunoSEQ multiplex PCR, yet TCRdb's version contains in-frame clones alone and is incomplete. The table has 72,000 or so clones, more than 90% seen once. Turning to this clone: Its target is unknown.

The starting material was peripheral blood, obtained on day 0 of AZD1222 vaccination. This TCR derives from an adult in good health. The gene calls are TRBV7-8 and TRBJ2-1; possibly TRBD2 for D (5 bases). The CDR3 DNA reads TGTGCCAGCAGCTTATCTCGGGCGGGTAACATCAATGAGCAGTTCTTC. Protein product: CASSLSRAGNINEQFF.